This T cell receptor beta chain was identified during a study of blood T cell repertoires in COVID-19. V lost 7 bases, J lost 5 bases, and 3 bases stayed unmatched. The CDR3 is 13 residues long. CDR1 is KGHDR, CDR2 SFDVKD, per germline. Per the authors' pipeline: For nucleated cells, counts were estimated from reference gene primer amplification. Produced via immunoSEQ multiplex PCR; TCRdb's table is partial and in-frame only. That table furnishes V, J and clone size, whereas the DNA furnished D and trimming. This table has 150,000 to 200,000 clones, 84% appearing once. The V gene is TRBV24-1, the J gene TRBJ2-1; 8 bases are a match to TRBD1. The sequenced sample was peripheral blood. This clonotype was obtained from an elderly woman with acute or convalescent COVID-19. Here the CDR3 DNA reads TGTGCCACCAGGGCAGGGGGCAACAATGAGCAGTTCTTC. This gives the protein CATRAGGNNEQFF.